This T cell receptor beta chain derives from a study of blood T cell repertoires in COVID-19. Clones were read by immunoSEQ multiplex PCR, and TCRdb kept only the in-frame ones, dropping some. Of around 260,000 clones in the sample, roughly 85% are singletons; the top ten hold less than 15%. The germline V and J ends were trimmed by 3 bases and 3 bases, with 8 bases remaining between them. The CDR3 extends over 12 amino acids. CDR1 and CDR2 (germline): SQVTM, ANQGSEA. The chain carries TRBV29-1 and TRBJ1-1; D is uncertain. Sequencing was done on a sample of peripheral blood. The TCR originated in a human donor in a cohort sampled during active COVID-19. The CDR3 region is CSVDGEDTEAFF. In nucleotides, the CDR3 is TGCAGCGTTGATGGGGAGGACACTGAAGCTTTCTTT. Combining the CDR3 with reference TRBV29-1 and TRBJ1-1 gives the whole variable domain SAVISQKPSRDICQRGTSLTIQCQVDSQVTMMFWYRQQPGQSLTLIATANQGSEATYESGFVIDKFPISRPNLTFSTLTVSNMSPEDSSIYLCSVDGEDTEAFFGQGTRLTVV.